What follows describes a single T cell receptor (beta chain). This CDR3 spans 18 amino acids. The germline CDR1 and CDR2 sequences are MNHEY and SMNVEV (reference sequence). V was clipped by 3 bases and J by 0 bases; unmatched bases: 5. The sample comes from a study of blood T cell repertoires in COVID-19. Study-wide background: The United States, Italy and Spain were the sources of the acute and convalescent COVID-19 samples.

Under the authors' procedure: Reference gene primer amplification in the assay estimated nucleated cell counts. The data were produced by immunoSEQ multiplex PCR, yet TCRdb's version contains in-frame clones alone and is incomplete. V, J and clone size are those of that table, while D and trimming were read from the DNA. This table holds around 62,000 clones, 80% to 95% found once. The chain employs TRBV27 and TRBJ2-6; 10 bases fit TRBD1. The clonotype originates from a man aged 70 or older with active COVID-19. Sequenced: peripheral blood. The CDR3 here is CASSFRTGGSSGANVLTF. CDR3 sequence (DNA): TGTGCCAGCAGTTTCCGGACAGGGGGGTCCTCTGGGGCCAACGTCCTGACTTTC.